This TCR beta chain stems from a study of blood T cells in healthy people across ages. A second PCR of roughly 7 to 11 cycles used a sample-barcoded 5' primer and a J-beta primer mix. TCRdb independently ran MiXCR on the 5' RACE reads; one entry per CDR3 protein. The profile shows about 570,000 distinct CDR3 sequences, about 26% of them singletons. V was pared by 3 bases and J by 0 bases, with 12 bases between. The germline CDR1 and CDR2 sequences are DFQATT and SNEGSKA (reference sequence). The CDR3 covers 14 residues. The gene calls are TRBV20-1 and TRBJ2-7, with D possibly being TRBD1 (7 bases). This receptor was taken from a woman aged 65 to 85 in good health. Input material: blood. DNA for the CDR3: TGCAGTGCTAGCGCGGGACAGCCCTCCTACGAGCAGTACTTC. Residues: CSASAGQPSYEQYF.